One sample yielded the 13 T cell receptor beta chains listed below, sequenced in a study of regulatory T cells in long-lasting Graves disease (dated by TCRdb to the early 2020s). Library creation used multiplex PCR. The sample was run on an Illumina HiSeq 4000. CDR3 regions were amplified by Arm-PCR with iRepertoire HTBI primers to construct TCR beta libraries. TCRdb ran its own pipeline on the public reads, namely fastp trimming at Q25 and MiXCR clone calling, and kept in-frame beta chains. Rows with one shared CDR3 protein collapse into an entry with the most common genes and DNA. The sample table records about 220,000 distinct CDR3 sequences; approximately 20% of these occur just once. The biggest ten clones account for approximately 20% of the sample. Per the publication, the time point label means: newly diagnosed GD, antithyroid drugs for less than 3 months. RNA was extracted from PBMCs in TRIzol for both TCR sequencing and RNA sequencing.

Sequenced here: peripheral blood mononuclear cells (PBMCs), sampled at new diagnosis, from a patient treated with antithyroid drugs. Every receptor here comes from a female donor with Graves disease.

This clonotype was observed at least ten times. This chain links TRBV7-2 with TRBJ2-5; 8 bases fit TRBD2. This CDR3 contains 16 residues. J lost 4 bases, V lost 1 base, and 8 bases had no gene match. Germline CDR1 and CDR2: SGHTA and FQGNSA. Here the CDR3 DNA reads TGTGCCAGCAGCTTAGAAGCGGGAGTGGGGGGAGAGACCCAGTACTTC. This gives the protein CASSLEAGVGGETQYF.

This clonotype was seen repeatedly, ten times or more. This rearrangement joins TRBV20-1 to TRBJ2-7, with 9 nucleotides matching TRBD2. V dropped 5 bases and J dropped 5; count of bases not matched to a gene: 10. Germline V gives CDR1 DFQATT, CDR2 SNEGSKA (reference sequence). The CDR3 loop spans 14 amino acids. CDR3 amino acids: CSAYAGGPRNEQYF. As DNA, the CDR3 is TGCAGTGCTTACGCGGGAGGGCCGAGGAACGAGCAGTACTTC.

This clonotype was counted many times. DNA of the CDR3: TGTGCCAGCGGGACTAGCGGAGCTTTCTACGAGCAGTACTTC. Protein product: CASGTSGAFYEQYF. The chain couples TRBV2 to TRBJ2-7, with TRBD2 matching 11 bases. This CDR3 is built from 14 residues. Germline CDR1 SNHLY, CDR2 FYNNEI. The J segment lost 3 bases and the V segment lost 8 bases, leaving 6 bases of the junction unmatched.

The table lists this clonotype with many counts. This rearrangement joins TRBV28 to TRBJ1-5; D gene uncertain. Germline values: CDR1 MDHEN, CDR2 SYDVKM. Trimming removed 5 bases from V and 8 bases from J, with 19 bases in between. The CDR3 runs to 15 residues. CDR3 sequence: CASSLSPNLFEPQHF. DNA of the CDR3: TGTGCCAGCAGTCTCTCCCCCAATCTGTTTGAGCCCCAGCATTTT.

This clonotype has only a few counts. The chain recombines TRBV11-2 with TRBJ1-3; maybe TRBD1 (5 bases). With 3 bases removed from V and 0 bases from J, the gap between germline ends came to 15 bases. Germline CDR1 is SGHAT and CDR2 is FQNNGV. CDR3 length: 17 residues. As DNA, the CDR3 is TGTGCCAGCAGCTTGGGGCCGGGACTCCGCTCTGGAAACACCATATATTTT. The encoded protein is CASSLGPGLRSGNTIYF.

This clonotype appeared many times. This sequence joins TRBV4-3 and TRBJ2-1; 7 bases are shared with TRBD2. CDR1 and CDR2 (germline): LGHNA, YSLEER. The CDR3 contains 15 residues. Trimming took 0 bases from V and 4 from J; bases not matched to a gene: 3. This CDR3 reads CASSQERGGYNEQFF. The CDR3 region has the DNA TGCGCCAGCAGCCAAGAACGCGGGGGTTACAATGAGCAGTTCTTC.

This clonotype has at least ten counts. The rearrangement links TRBV24-1 to TRBJ2-1; D gene ambiguous. This CDR3 spans 16 amino acids. V was shortened by 1 base and J by 4 bases, with 13 bases between the two germline ends. Germline lookup yields CDR1 KGHDR and CDR2 SFDVKD. CDR3 sequence: CATSDFSPSRYNEQFF. In nucleotides, the CDR3 is TGTGCCACCAGTGATTTCTCCCCTTCCCGATACAATGAGCAGTTCTTC.

In regard to this clonotype: With a much larger clone just one base away, this may be a read error. This chain links TRBV27 with TRBJ2-1, with TRBD2 matching 7 bases. The end of the DNA is better explained by TRBJ2-5, so the J call may be wrong. CDR3 length: 16 residues. CDR1 MNHEY and CDR2 SMNVEV come from the germline V gene (reference sequence). The CDR3 DNA sequence: TGTGCCAGCAGTTCACCCCGGGCAGCTCGGGGGGTGACCCAGTACTTC. Translation: CASSSPRAARGVTQYF.

CDR3 coding DNA: TGTGCCAGCAGCGGGGACAGGGGGCTGGGGACCCAGTACTTC. Amino acids: CASSGDRGLGTQYF. V gene TRBV7-3 combines with J gene TRBJ2-5; 12 bases line up with TRBD1. Germline trimming cut 5 bases from V and 7 bases from J; bases unmatched to any gene: 5. This CDR3 contains 14 residues. The germline V gene has CDR1 SGHTA and CDR2 FQGTGA.

This clonotype was seen at least ten times. The chain links TRBV18 to TRBJ2-1; D gene ambiguous. V gave up 2 bases and J gave up 0 bases, with 8 bases separating them. The CDR3 is 15 residues long. CDR1 and CDR2 from the germline V gene are KGHSH and LQKENI. The CDR3 region has the DNA TGTGCCAGCTCACCAAATACAGTCTCCTACAATGAGCAGTTCTTC. Translation: CASSPNTVSYNEQFF.

In this sample, this clonotype turned up a few times. The rearrangement links TRBV5-6 to TRBJ2-1; 15 positions agree with TRBD2. With 0 bases clipped from V and 7 bases from J, the junction kept 5 bases outside the gene matches. The CDR3 covers 17 residues. Germline V gives CDR1 SGHDT, CDR2 YYEEEE. In nucleotides, the CDR3 is TGTGCCAGCAGCTTGGCGGGACTAGCGGGAGGAAGGAATGAGCAGTTCTTC. It yields the protein CASSLAGLAGGRNEQFF.

Comment on this clonotype: This probably arose from a read error, given a far larger clone one base away. V is TRBV12-3 or TRBV12-4 and J is TRBJ1-2; D unclear. The CDR3 consists of 12 residues. CDR3 region: CASSEAPGLGFF. CDR3 DNA sequence: TGTGCCAGCAGTGAAGCCCCTGGACTGGGGTTTTTC.

This clonotype occurred many times. The chain links TRBV24-1 to TRBJ1-2; the D is unclear. This CDR3 is 13 amino acids long. V was cut by 6 bases and J by 1 base, with 8 bases left in between. Germline V gene lookup returns CDR1 KGHDR and CDR2 SFDVKD. CDR3 DNA: TGTGCCACCAGTCCCGGGATTAACTATGGCTACACCTTC. This codes for CATSPGINYGYTF.